The TCR beta chain described here comes from a study of CXCR3-negative and CXCR3-positive naive CD8 T cells (dated by TCRdb to 2018 to 2020). Turning to the overall study: Approximately 130 million TRB reads were obtained in total, roughly 1.5 +/- 0.3 million reads per library. The diversity and physicochemical repertoire analyses included eleven to twelve donors pooled from two independent experiments. Naive subsets from several donors and memory cells from 3 donors were included in the TRBV-TRBJ cluster analysis.

For each CD8+ T cell subset, flow sorting was done in triplicate, and a few hundred thousand cells per subset went directly into RLT lysis buffer. Naive CD8+ T cells were defined stringently as CD45RO-CCR7+CD27+CD95- to exclude memory contaminants. Peripheral blood mononuclear cells were isolated from buffy coats using standard density gradient centrifugation. A FACSAria III was used to flow-sort naive CXCR3-negative and CXCR3-positive CD8+ T cells. An RNeasy Mini Kit was used to extract total RNA from the sorted cells. As concerns this clonotype: This receptor's antigen is unknown.

The data were produced on a NextSeq 550. The Human TCR Profiling Kit (MiLaboratory) was used to make UMI-labeled 5' RACE TRB cDNA libraries. The full amount of extracted RNA was used for cDNA synthesis, and the full amount of resulting cDNA was used for PCR amplification. Libraries were prepared in parallel with an identical number of PCR cycles. In the original analysis: With a minimum of two reads required per UMI, MIGEC and MiXCR pulled out about 52,000 +/- 9,100 unique UMI-labeled TRB cDNA molecules from each library. Each library averaged around 42,000 +/- 9,900 functional in-frame TRB CDR3 nucleotide clonotypes without stop codons. After downsampling to 5000 UMI-labeled TRB molecules per sample, diversity metrics, including normalized Shannon-Wiener and Chao1, were computed in VDJtools. For the central five CDR3 residues, VDJtools calculated physicochemical properties weighted by clonotype size, namely interaction energy, strength, volume and Kidera factor 4. TCRdb reprocessed the reads, reporting each CDR3 protein sequence once and no DNA. These V and J calls are TCRdb output, not the study's own analysis. The sample's table covers approximately 62,000 distinct CDR3 sequences. About 4.5% of the sample lies in the top ten.

CDR1 and CDR2 are drawn from the germline V gene: LGHNA, YSLEER. The CDR3 measures 16 amino acids from cysteine to phenylalanine. No DNA has been recorded. Overall study outcomes, separate from this receptor: TRBV-TRBJ usage was similar between naive CXCR3-negative and CXCR3-positive cells from the same donor, while memory cells showed distinct patterns. Freshly isolated PBMCs were used for most assays because CXCR3 expression went down partially after cryopreservation. Compared with CXCR3-negative naive cells, CXCR3-positive naive cells had TRB CDR3s with higher hydrophobicity (lower Kidera factor 4), lower energy, and higher strength and volume indices. Comparably high repertoire diversity was found in both naive subsets, whereas much lower repertoire diversity was found in memory CD8+ T cells. Surface CD5, linked to self-reactivity in mice, was comparable between naive subsets; TCR interaction strength was therefore also inferred from TRB CDR3 physicochemical properties.

The sequence was collected from a human donor in good health. Some clones in this sample may be carry-over from other donors' samples. Sample: naive CXCR3- CD8+ T cells from blood. Read against the paper, the sample's cell subset or site label means: CD45RO-CCR7+CD27+CD95- naive CD8+ T cells lacking CXCR3 (TNR3-). Recombination connected TRBV4-3 to TRBJ2-6; TCRdb picks TRBD1, but there is no DNA to check that call. The CDR3 region has the sequence CASSQFRDSGANVLTF.